Sequencing of this T cell receptor beta chain was carried out in a study of T cell responses to AZD1222 COVID-19 vaccine. Study-level information: Second-dose intervals near 4 or 12 weeks were combined.

Data came from immunoSEQ multiplex PCR; TCRdb stores just in-frame clones and leaves some out. The repertoire holds some 150,000 clones, with approximately 88% as singletons. The J segment lost 5 bases and the V segment lost 5 bases, leaving 12 bases of the junction unmatched. CDR1 is SGHAT, CDR2 FQNNGV, per germline. The CDR3 covers 16 residues. In regard to this clone: What it binds is not known.

Broader study findings: White British ancestry dominated among donors, who included more females, and clonal diversity was possibly underestimated. Along spike, vaccine-associated CD4 TCRs were found throughout, with dominance at 160-218 and 743-854. Nearly half of spike-specific TCRs reportedly target variant regions that are unmutated in the B.1.351 and B.1.1.7 variants.

The sequenced sample was peripheral blood, obtained on day 0 of AZD1222 vaccination. This TCR was recovered from an adult in good health. The genes are TRBV11-2 and TRBJ2-1; 7 bases fit TRBD2. The CDR3 DNA is TGTGCCAGCAGCAGCGGGACCTGGGATAGGGACAATGAGCAGTTCTTC. It encodes CASSSGTWDRDNEQFF.